The clone carrying this TCR beta chain was observed a few times. Its antigen is not identified. This entry belongs to a study of T-cell memory formation after mild COVID-19. About the research overall: The two donors had largely donor-specific TCR clusters. Study-level points and caveats: The study found balanced CD4/CD8 in clones contracting day 15 to 85 and a CD4+ lean in later expanders. Contracting clones localized mainly to CM and EM when CD4+ and mainly to EMRA when CD8+.

Germline lookup yields CDR1 MRHNA and CDR2 SNTAGT. V lost 2 bases to trimming and J lost 0 bases; unmatched junction nucleotides: 5. The CDR3 is 16 residues long. TCRdb independently ran MiXCR on the 5' RACE reads; one entry per CDR3 protein. In the table there are hundreds of thousands of distinct CDR3 sequences, roughly 25% of which are singletons. The sequence was collected from an adult woman who had mild COVID-19 (a few samples of this study predate the infection). Cell type and time point are not known. The chain joins TRBV6-4 to TRBJ2-3, with TRBD1 matching 7 bases. The sequenced sample was PBMCs or a T cell subset sorted from them (not recorded which). The CDR3 protein is CASSDRTGHSTDTQYF. The CDR3, as DNA: TGTGCCAGCAGTGACCGGACAGGCCACAGCACAGATACGCAGTATTTT.